The clone carrying this TCR beta chain turned up a few times. Primed by a sample-barcoded 5' primer and a J-beta primer mix, a second PCR proceeded for about 7 to 11 cycles. TCRdb independently ran MiXCR on the 5' RACE reads; one entry per CDR3 protein. The table shows 650,000 to 700,000 distinct CDR3 sequences, with approximately 31% occurring only once. This specimen belongs to a study of blood T cells in healthy people across ages. Drawn from each donor were around 10 milliliters of peripheral blood. Per the germline V gene, CDR1 is SGHTA and CDR2 is FQGNSA. The CDR3 is made up of 13 amino acids. Trimming shortened V by 3 bases and J by 10 bases, and 15 bases separated the two germline ends.

The TCR was taken from a woman older than 75 in good health. The sample consisted of blood. V is TRBV7-2 and J is TRBJ1-1; possibly TRBD1 for D (5 bases). The CDR3 region has the DNA TGTGCCAGCAGCTTCCTAGGACAACCTAGAGCTTTCTTT. Encoded protein: CASSFLGQPRAFF.